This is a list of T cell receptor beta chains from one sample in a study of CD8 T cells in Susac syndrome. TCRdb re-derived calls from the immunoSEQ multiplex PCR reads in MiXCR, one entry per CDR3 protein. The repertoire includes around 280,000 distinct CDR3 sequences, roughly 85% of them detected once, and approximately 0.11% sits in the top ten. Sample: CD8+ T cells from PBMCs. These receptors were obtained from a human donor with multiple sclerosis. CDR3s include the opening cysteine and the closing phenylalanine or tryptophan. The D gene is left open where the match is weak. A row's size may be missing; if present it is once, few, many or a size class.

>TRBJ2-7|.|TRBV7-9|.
CASSLALAVSYEQYF
TGTGCCAGCAGCTTGGCCTTAGCGGTCTCCTACGAGCAGTACTTC
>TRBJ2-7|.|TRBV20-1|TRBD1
CSASCRGLDEQYF
TGCAGTGCTAGTTGCAGGGGGCTCGACGAGCAGTACTTC
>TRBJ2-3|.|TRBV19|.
CASSIERDPDTQYF
TGTGCCAGTAGTATCGAACGGGACCCAGATACGCAGTATTTT
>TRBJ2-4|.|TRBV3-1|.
CASSPTAGRGNIQYF
TGTGCCAGCAGCCCGACGGCGGGACGCGGGAACATTCAGTACTTC
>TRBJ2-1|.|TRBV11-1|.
CASSFPANSDNEQFF
TGTGCCAGCAGCTTCCCGGCAAATTCTGACAATGAGCAGTTCTTC
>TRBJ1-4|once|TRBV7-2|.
CASSFRLEPLTGEKLFF
TGTGCCAGCAGCTTCCGCCTCGAGCCGTTGACGGGTGAAAAACTGTTTTTT
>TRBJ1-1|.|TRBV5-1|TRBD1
CASMGDSFEAFF
TGCGCCAGCATGGGGGACAGTTTTGAAGCTTTCTTT
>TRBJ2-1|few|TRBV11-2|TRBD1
CASSRDRAWREYNEQFF
TGTGCCAGCAGCCGGGACAGGGCGTGGCGGGAGTACAATGAGCAGTTCTTC
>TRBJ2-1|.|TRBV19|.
CASSIFGNEQFF
TGTGCCAGTAGTATCTTCGGGAATGAGCAGTTCTTC
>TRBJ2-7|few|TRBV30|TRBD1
CAWSLIGTGIYEQYF
TGTGCCTGGAGTCTGATAGGGACAGGGATCTACGAGCAGTACTTC
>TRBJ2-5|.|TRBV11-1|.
CASSLAEDPQETQYF
TGTGCCAGCAGCTTAGCCGAGGACCCACAAGAGACCCAGTACTTC
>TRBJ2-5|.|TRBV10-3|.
CAISGPGSGETQYF
TGTGCCATCAGTGGTCCAGGGAGTGGAGAGACCCAGTACTTC
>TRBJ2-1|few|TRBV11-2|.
CASSFAGSYVHNEQFF
TGTGCCAGCAGCTTCGCGGGTAGTTATGTCCACAATGAGCAGTTCTTC
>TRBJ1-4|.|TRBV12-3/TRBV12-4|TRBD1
CASRDRGGEKLFF
TGTGCCAGCCGAGACAGGGGAGGTGAAAAACTGTTTTTT
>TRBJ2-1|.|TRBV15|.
CATSDGGDEQFF
TGTGCCACCAGCGACGGGGGTGATGAGCAGTTCTTC
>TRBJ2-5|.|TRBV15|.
CATSKKLGGQETQYF
TGTGCCACCAGCAAGAAACTCGGGGGGCAGGAGACCCAGTACTTC
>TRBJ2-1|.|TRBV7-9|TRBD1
CASSLPGQDLF
TGTGCCAGCAGCTTACCGGGACAGGATCTCTTC
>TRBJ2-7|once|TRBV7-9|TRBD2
CASSPRVRGDEQYF
TGTGCCAGCAGCCCCCGTGTTCGGGGGGACGAGCAGTACTTC
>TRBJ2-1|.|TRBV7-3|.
CASSLGDAEQFF
TGTGCCAGCAGCTTAGGGGATGCTGAGCAGTTCTTC
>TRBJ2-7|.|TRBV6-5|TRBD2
CASSYSGTSGYEQYF
TGTGCCAGCAGTTACTCAGGGACTAGCGGTTACGAGCAGTACTTC
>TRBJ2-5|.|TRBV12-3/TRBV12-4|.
CASSRRIQETQYF
TGTGCCAGCAGTAGACGGATCCAAGAGACCCAGTACTTC
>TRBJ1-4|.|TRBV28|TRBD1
CASSLTLRDRGTGEKLFF
TGTGCCAGCAGTTTGACCTTGCGGGACAGGGGGACCGGAGAAAAACTGTTTTTT
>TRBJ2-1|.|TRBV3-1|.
CASSQDVGVNEQFF
TGTGCCAGCAGCCAAGATGTGGGGGTAAATGAGCAGTTCTTC
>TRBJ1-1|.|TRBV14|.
CASSQEGINTEAFF
TGTGCCAGCAGCCAAGAAGGGATTAACACTGAAGCTTTCTTT
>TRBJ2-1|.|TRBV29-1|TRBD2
CSAANTGLAGGPRGDEQFF
TGCAGCGCTGCCAATACTGGACTAGCGGGAGGGCCCCGCGGTGATGAGCAGTTCTTC
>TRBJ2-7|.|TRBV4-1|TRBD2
CASSPSPGLVIYEQYF
TGCGCCAGCAGCCCCAGCCCGGGACTAGTGATCTACGAGCAGTACTTC
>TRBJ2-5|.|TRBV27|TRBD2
CASSLFTGLAGHQETQYF
TGTGCCAGCAGTTTATTCACAGGACTAGCGGGTCATCAAGAGACCCAGTACTTC
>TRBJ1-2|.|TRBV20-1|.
CSARPSTDAKGYGYTF
TGCAGTGCTAGACCCTCGACGGACGCTAAGGGCTATGGCTACACCTTC
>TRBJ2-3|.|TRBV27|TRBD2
CASSPGTRTDTQYF
TGTGCCAGCAGTCCCGGGACTAGAACAGATACGCAGTATTTT
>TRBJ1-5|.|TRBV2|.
CASSGGRDGSLAQHF
TGTGCCAGCAGTGGGGGCAGGGACGGATCTTTGGCCCAGCATTTT
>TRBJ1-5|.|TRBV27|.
CASSFLPIQDQPQHF
TGTGCCAGCAGTTTCCTCCCCATCCAAGATCAGCCCCAGCATTTT
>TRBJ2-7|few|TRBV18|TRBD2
CASSPPSSGVYEQYF
TGTGCCAGCTCACCACCCTCTAGCGGAGTCTACGAGCAGTACTTC
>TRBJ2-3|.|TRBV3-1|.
CASSQDYPLATYTDTQYF
TGTGCCAGCAGCCAAGACTACCCCCTGGCTACCTACACAGATACGCAGTATTTT
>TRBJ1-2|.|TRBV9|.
CASSVEGFYGYTF
TGTGCCAGCAGCGTAGAAGGGTTCTATGGCTACACCTTC
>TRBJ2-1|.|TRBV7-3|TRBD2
CASSTPSGSSYNEQFF
TGTGCCAGCAGCACCCCTAGCGGGAGCTCCTACAATGAGCAGTTCTTC
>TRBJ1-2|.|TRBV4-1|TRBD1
CASSQVGKGARGYTF
TGCGCCAGCAGCCAAGTGGGAAAGGGGGCGCGTGGCTACACCTTC
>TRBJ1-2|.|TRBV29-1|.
CSVEAQSGPGGYTF
TGCAGCGTTGAAGCTCAATCCGGACCCGGGGGCTACACCTTC
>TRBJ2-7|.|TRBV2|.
CASTVGGVVEQYF
TGTGCCAGCACGGTGGGAGGAGTAGTCGAGCAGTACTTC
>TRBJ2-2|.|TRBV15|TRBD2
CATSSIPGVAGGYGELFF
TGTGCCACCAGCAGTATCCCTGGTGTAGCGGGAGGGTACGGGGAGCTGTTTTTT
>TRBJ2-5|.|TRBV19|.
CASSISPTRASNF
TGTGCCAGTAGTATTTCCCCTACAAGGGCGTCGAACTTC
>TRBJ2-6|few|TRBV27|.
CASSLGGANVLTF
TGTGCCAGCTCTCTGGGTGGGGCCAACGTCCTGACTTTC
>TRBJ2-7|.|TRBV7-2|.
CASRRNSRDMGGEQYF
TGTGCCAGCAGACGAAACTCCCGGGACATGGGGGGGGAGCAGTACTTC
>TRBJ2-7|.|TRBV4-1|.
CASSPLGRKYEQYF
TGCGCCAGCAGCCCCCTCGGACGGAAGTACGAGCAGTACTTC
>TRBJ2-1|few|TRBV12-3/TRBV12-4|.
CASSPGSYNEQFF
TGTGCCAGCAGTCCCGGCTCCTACAATGAGCAGTTCTTC
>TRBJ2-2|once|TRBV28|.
CASSPLQSGVELFF
TGTGCCAGCAGTCCCCTACAAAGTGGTGTGGAGCTGTTTTTT
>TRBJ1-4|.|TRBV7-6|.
CASSLNNGNEANEKLFF
TGTGCCAGCAGCTTAAATAACGGAAACGAAGCTAATGAAAAACTGTTTTTT
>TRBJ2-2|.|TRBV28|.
CASSWYRQGGTGELFF
TGTGCCAGCAGTTGGTATCGGCAGGGGGGCACCGGGGAGCTGTTTTTT
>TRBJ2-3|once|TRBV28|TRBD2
CASSSGGEAEADTQYF
TGTGCCAGCAGTTCCGGGGGGGAGGCCGAGGCAGATACGCAGTATTTT
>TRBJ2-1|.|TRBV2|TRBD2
CASSYAGLTDNEQFF
TGTGCCAGCAGTTACGCGGGACTAACAGACAATGAGCAGTTCTTC
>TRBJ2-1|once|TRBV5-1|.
CASRSSVQSSYNEQFF
TGCGCCAGCAGATCTTCGGTCCAGAGCTCCTACAATGAGCAGTTCTTC
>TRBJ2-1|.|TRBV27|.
CASSSPAGSSYNEQFF
TGTGCCAGCAGTTCCCCCGCAGGGAGCTCCTACAATGAGCAGTTCTTC
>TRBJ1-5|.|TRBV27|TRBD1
CASTSTGPNQPQHF
TGTGCCAGCACCTCGACAGGGCCCAATCAGCCCCAGCATTTT
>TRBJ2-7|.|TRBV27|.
CASSLSPDRFQYF
TGTGCCAGCAGTTTATCCCCCGACAGGTTCCAGTACTTC
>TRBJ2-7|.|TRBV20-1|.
CSARDPGESSYEQYF
TGCAGTGCTAGAGATCCCGGAGAGAGCTCCTACGAGCAGTACTTC
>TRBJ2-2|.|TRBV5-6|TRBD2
CASRTVTPGRAISTGELFF
TGTGCCAGCAGAACCGTCACCCCCGGGAGGGCAATCTCCACCGGGGAGCTGTTTTTT
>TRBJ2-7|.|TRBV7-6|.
CASSLEGRESYEQYF
TGTGCCAGCAGCTTAGAAGGCAGGGAGTCCTACGAGCAGTACTTC
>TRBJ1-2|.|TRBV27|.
CATKRTDPRSTYGYTF
TGTGCCACCAAACGGACGGACCCACGTTCAACCTATGGCTACACCTTC
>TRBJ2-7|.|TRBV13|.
CASSSRESSYEQYF
TGTGCCAGCAGCTCCAGAGAGAGCTCCTACGAGCAGTACTTC
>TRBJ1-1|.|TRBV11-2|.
CASSPGARLYTEAFF
TGTGCCAGCAGCCCAGGGGCCAGATTGTACACTGAAGCTTTCTTT